Listed here are 16 T cell receptor beta chains from one sample, sequenced in a study of cytomegalovirus exposure and HLA in healthy donors. It was with 60 Vbeta and 13 Jbeta primers that the PCR ran. Clones were sequenced by immunoSEQ multiplex PCR, and TCRdb holds only the in-frame ones, with some missing. Here the sample spans 170,000 or so clones, just under 80% being singletons. The sequencing input was PBMCs. The origin of the receptors is a woman between 45 and 65 years old in good health and CMV-seropositive.

This clone occurred once. V and J are TRBV9 and TRBJ2-7; 7 bases fit TRBD1. V lost 0 bases and J lost 3; bases outside the gene matches: 3. In germline, CDR1 is SGDLS, CDR2 YYNGEE. The CDR3 loop spans 14 amino acids. CDR3 amino acids: CASSVGQGDYEQYF. The CDR3 DNA is TGTGCCAGCAGCGTAGGTCAGGGGGACTACGAGCAGTACTTC.

The rearrangement joins TRBV28 to TRBJ1-6, with D unclear. The CDR3 runs 15 residues. The ends were cut back, 5 bases at V and 3 bases at J, with 11 bases in the middle. Germline CDR1 MDHEN, CDR2 SYDVKM. CDR3 coding DNA: TGTGCCAGCAGTCCCGGGGAGTTCTATAATTCACCCCTCCACTTT. It codes for CASSPGEFYNSPLHF.

This sequence joins TRBV2 and TRBJ2-1; 10 nucleotides match TRBD1. The CDR3 is 14 residues long. J was trimmed by 8 bases and V by 2 bases; bases with no gene match: 3. Germline CDR1 reads SNHLY; CDR2 reads FYNNEI. The CDR3: CASSELDRGDEQFF. The DNA of the CDR3 is TGTGCCAGCAGTGAATTGGACAGGGGGGATGAGCAGTTCTTC. Filled out from reference TRBV2 and TRBJ2-1, the complete variable domain reads EPEVTQTPSHQVTQMGQEVILRCVPISNHLYFYWYRQILGQKVEFLVSFYNNEISEKSEIFDDQFSVERPDGSNFTLKIRSTKLEDSAMYFCASSELDRGDEQFFGPGTRLTVL.

The CDR3 sequence: CASSDPGTSGEYF. In nucleotides, the CDR3 is TGTGCCAGCAGCGATCCCGGGACTAGCGGCGAGTATTTT. The rearrangement links TRBV9 to TRBJ2-3; 11 bases line up with TRBD2. The trim removed 3 bases at V and 13 bases at J, leaving 7 bases unmatched. The germline CDR1 and CDR2 sequences are SGDLS and YYNGEE. CDR3 length: 13 residues.

This clone was seen only once. The chain combines TRBV2 with TRBJ1-2, with 8 bases matching TRBD1. There are 16 residues in the CDR3. With V trimmed by 6 bases and J by 2 bases, 11 bases remained unmatched. Germline V lookup: CDR1 SNHLY, CDR2 FYNNEI. CDR3 loop: CASRAGGPWGNYGYTF. The CDR3 DNA reads as TGTGCCAGCAGGGCAGGGGGCCCATGGGGGAACTATGGCTACACCTTC.

J is TRBJ2-7 and V is TRBV9, with 9 bases fitting TRBD1. The CDR3 is 14 amino acids. CDR1 and CDR2 (germline): SGDLS, YYNGEE. Germline trimming cut 3 bases from V and 4 bases from J; bases unmatched to any gene: 5. CDR3 sequence (DNA): TGTGCCAGCAGCGAAGAGACAGGGGGGTACGAGCAGTACTTC. This gives the protein CASSEETGGYEQYF. The full variable domain, with the rest looked up from reference TRBV9 and TRBJ2-7, is DSGVTQTPKHLITATGQRVTLRCSPRSGDLSVYWYQQSLDQGLQFLIQYYNGEERAKGNILERFSAQQFPDLHSELNLSSLELGDSALYFCASSEETGGYEQYFGPGTRLTVT.

This clone was detected a few times. The V call is TRBV9, the J call TRBJ2-7; D is perhaps TRBD2 (7 bases). V dropped 2 bases and J dropped 2 bases, with 17 bases sitting between them. Germline CDR1 reads SGDLS; CDR2 reads YYNGEE. The CDR3 covers 16 residues. CDR3 in amino acids: CASSVGGAQPTYEQYF. Here the CDR3 DNA reads TGTGCCAGCAGCGTGGGGGGGGCACAGCCCACCTACGAGCAGTACTTC. The variable domain in full, completed from reference TRBV9 and TRBJ2-7, reads DSGVTQTPKHLITATGQRVTLRCSPRSGDLSVYWYQQSLDQGLQFLIQYYNGEERAKGNILERFSAQQFPDLHSELNLSSLELGDSALYFCASSVGGAQPTYEQYFGPGTRLTVT.

This clone was seen more than once but under ten times. The chain uses TRBV2 and TRBJ2-3; TRBD2 matches 8 bases. The CDR3 extends over 15 amino acids. In germline, CDR1 is SNHLY, CDR2 FYNNEI. The trim removed 2 bases at V and 5 bases at J, leaving 6 bases unmatched. The CDR3 reads CASSERTAGGDTQYF. The CDR3 DNA is TGTGCCAGCAGTGAAAGGACGGCGGGGGGAGATACGCAGTATTTT.

This clone was observed a handful of times. The V gene is TRBV7-6, the J gene TRBJ2-2; D perhaps matches TRBD2 (6 bases). Germline CDR1 is SGHVS and CDR2 is FNYEAQ. This CDR3 has 15 residues. V was clipped by 0 bases and J by 3 bases, with 8 bases between them. The chain's CDR3 is CASSLATGDTGELFF. CDR3 nucleotide sequence: TGTGCCAGCAGCTTAGCTACGGGAGACACCGGGGAGCTGTTTTTT.

This clone was observed a single time. This sequence joins TRBV7-6 and TRBJ2-5, with a weak D call TRBD1 (7 bases). The germline CDR1 and CDR2 sequences are SGHVS and FNYEAQ. V lost 4 bases, J lost 1 base, and 13 bases lay in between. CDR3 length equals 15 residues. The CDR3: CASSSRGDSQETQYF. CDR3 coding DNA: TGTGCCAGCAGCTCTCGCGGGGACAGCCAAGAGACCCAGTACTTC.

This CDR3 reads CASSQDLSAYEQYF. The CDR3 coding sequence is TGCGCCAGCAGCCAAGATCTGAGTGCATACGAGCAGTACTTC. V is TRBV4-1 and J is TRBJ2-7; D not certain. Germline V lookup: CDR1 MGHRA, CDR2 YSYEKL. The germline V and J ends were trimmed by 0 bases and 4 bases, with 10 bases remaining between them. The CDR3 is made up of 14 amino acids.

This chain uses TRBV28 with TRBJ1-2; a possible D gene is TRBD1 (5 bases). The CDR3 runs 14 residues. V was cut by 2 bases and J by 1 base, with 8 bases left in between. CDR1 and CDR2 (germline): MDHEN, SYDVKM. Written as DNA, the CDR3 is TGTGCCAGCAGTTTACTGACAGATAACTATGGCTACACCTTC. It yields the protein CASSLLTDNYGYTF.

Only one count was recorded for this clone. Here the CDR3 reads CASSPQQLSTDTQYF. The CDR3 nucleotides read TGTGCCAGCTCACCGCAACAGCTTAGCACAGATACGCAGTATTTT. The chain carries TRBV18 and TRBJ2-3; the D is unclear. Germline CDR1 is KGHSH and CDR2 is LQKENI. The CDR3 is 15 residues long. Trimming took off 3 bases at V and 0 bases at J, with 10 bases between the two ends.

This rearrangement joins TRBV7-3 to TRBJ1-2; 7 bases align to TRBD1. This CDR3 region has 13 residues. Germline V lookup: CDR1 SGHTA, CDR2 FQGTGA. With V trimmed by 5 bases and J by 7 bases, 7 bases remained unmatched. The chain's CDR3 is CASSPGTDGGYTF. The CDR3 DNA reads as TGTGCCAGCAGCCCCGGGACAGATGGTGGCTACACCTTC.

Concerning this clone itself: Other nucleotide sequences in the sample specify the same CDR3. The chain couples TRBV30 to TRBJ1-5, with D hard to call. The CDR3 is 13 amino acids. Germline-derived CDR1 and CDR2 are GTSNPN and SVGIG (reference sequence). Between the trimmed V and J ends, which lost 3 bases and 7 bases, there was a span of 13 bases. The CDR3 region has the DNA TGTGCCTGGAGCACGGAGACGGGGCAGCCCCAGCATTTT. The encoded protein is CAWSTETGQPQHF.

The rearrangement joins TRBV29-1 to TRBJ2-2, with D tentatively TRBD2 (6 bases). V lost 4 bases and J lost 4, with 16 bases in between. The germline gives CDR1 SQVTM, CDR2 ANQGSEA. This CDR3 spans 15 amino acids. This chain's CDR3 is CSVGRDSKSTGELFF. In DNA form, the CDR3 reads TGCAGCGTTGGCAGGGACTCGAAAAGCACCGGGGAGCTGTTTTTT.